The 20 T cell receptor beta chains reported below all come from one sample, sequenced in a study of blood T cell repertoires in COVID-19 (dated by TCRdb to the early 2020s). Libraries were built with the immunoSEQ multiplex PCR assay. Here the immuneACCESS table is served through TCRdb, limited to in-frame sequences with V and J called. Missing clones are a known gap in these copies; in checked studies unresolved V genes cover under half, and the rest lacks a known reason. This sample holds roughly 49,000 clones; approximately 95% were observed only once. Approximately 1% of the sample rests with the top ten. The sequenced sample was peripheral blood. The receptors derive from a man between 60 and 75 years old with COVID-19, enrolled during active disease.

V usage is TRBV18 and J usage is TRBJ2-5; possibly TRBD2 for D (6 bases). Germline CDR1 is KGHSH and CDR2 is LQKENI. V lost 2 bases and J lost 5, with 12 bases in between. CDR3 length: 14 residues. CDR3 region: CASSPSGGSETQYF. The CDR3 region has the DNA TGTGCCAGCTCACCAAGTGGGGGGTCGGAGACCCAGTACTTC.

This clone appeared once. The chain has TRBV5-1 and TRBJ2-6; D is unresolved. The germline CDR1 and CDR2 sequences are SGHRS and YFSETQ. The length of the CDR3 is 14 residues. The ends were cut back, 4 bases at V and 0 bases at J, with 5 bases in the middle. CDR3 sequence reads: CASSILSGANVLTF. The CDR3 region has the DNA TGCGCCAGCAGCATCCTCTCTGGGGCCAACGTCCTGACTTTC.

This sequence joins TRBV27 and TRBJ1-2; tentatively, D is TRBD1 (6 bases). CDR1 and CDR2 from the germline V gene are MNHEY and SMNVEV (reference sequence). Trimming stripped 0 bases from V and 3 bases from J, with 14 bases between. The CDR3 loop spans 16 amino acids. The CDR3 loop reads CASSLSSGDKYYGYTF. For the CDR3, the DNA is TGTGCCAGCAGTTTATCATCAGGGGACAAATACTATGGCTACACCTTC.

The genes are TRBV30 and TRBJ1-2; 7 nucleotides agree with TRBD1. Per the germline V gene, CDR1 is GTSNPN and CDR2 is SVGIG (reference sequence). V shed 3 bases, J shed 7 bases, and the junction held 11 bases outside the gene matches. The CDR3 extends over 14 amino acids. The CDR3 region is CAWRAQGVGSGYTF. The CDR3 DNA is TGTGCCTGGAGGGCCCAGGGGGTAGGTTCTGGCTACACCTTC.

The count of this clone is one. The chain combines TRBV7-9 with TRBJ2-5; no firm D call. CDR3 length equals 14 residues. The V and J ends lost 6 bases and 0 bases respectively, with 11 bases between them. The germline CDR1 and CDR2 sequences are SEHNR and FQNEAQ (reference sequence). The CDR3 DNA is TGTGCCAGCAGGCTCGCGCCCGACCAAGAGACCCAGTACTTC. It is translated as CASRLAPDQETQYF.

V usage is TRBV4-1 and J usage is TRBJ1-2; D remains ambiguous. The CDR3 contains 15 residues. Germline V lookup: CDR1 MGHRA, CDR2 YSYEKL. The V and J ends lost 6 bases and 3 bases respectively, with 17 bases between them. CDR3: CASSSVRERDYGYTF. DNA for the CDR3: TGCGCCAGCAGTTCCGTGCGGGAGAGGGACTATGGCTACACCTTC.

This clone has just one count. The rearrangement uses TRBV6-6 and TRBJ2-7; 12 bases agree with TRBD2. This CDR3 has 16 residues. Losses at the gene ends were 6 bases for V and 0 bases for J; bases not matched to a gene: 6. Looked up from germline, CDR1 is MNHNY and CDR2 is SVGAGI (reference sequence). The CDR3 DNA reads as TGTGCCAGCAGACCACCGACTAGCGGGGGCTCCTACGAGCAGTACTTC. Amino acids: CASRPPTSGGSYEQYF.

This chain links TRBV7-9 with TRBJ2-2; no firm D call. CDR1 is SEHNR and CDR2 is FQNEAQ in the germline V gene (reference sequence). Trimming stripped 5 bases from V and 0 bases from J, with 10 bases between. This CDR3 is 15 amino acids long. DNA for the CDR3: TGTGCCAGCAGCCCTAAGAGCCCGAACACCGGGGAGCTGTTTTTT. Protein sequence: CASSPKSPNTGELFF.

The chain uses TRBV7-2 and TRBJ1-2, with 10 bases identical to TRBD1. The length of the CDR3 is 15 residues. V dropped 5 bases and J dropped 4; count of bases not matched to a gene: 7. Germline loops: CDR1 SGHTA, CDR2 FQGNSA. The CDR3, as DNA: TGTGCCAGCAGCCCCTCCGGGACAGGGGTCTATGGCTACACCTTC. Its translation is CASSPSGTGVYGYTF.

This rearrangement joins TRBV18 to TRBJ2-7, with D tentatively TRBD1 (6 bases). V was cut by 6 bases and J by 2 bases, with 20 bases left in between. The CDR3 covers 16 residues. The germline gives CDR1 KGHSH, CDR2 LQKENI. CDR3: CASSPTGTPLPYEQYF. The CDR3 coding sequence is TGTGCCAGCTCCCCAACCGGGACACCATTGCCCTACGAGCAGTACTTC.

The V and J genes are TRBV30 and TRBJ1-2; D remains unclear. Trimming removed 1 base at V and 7 bases at J, with 10 bases between. The CDR3 runs 12 residues. CDR1 GTSNPN and CDR2 SVGIG come from the germline V gene (reference sequence). The CDR3 loop reads CAWSESAVGYTF. The CDR3, as DNA: TGTGCCTGGAGTGAATCAGCGGTTGGCTACACCTTC.

The rearrangement uses TRBV3-1 (or the pseudogene TRBV3-2) and TRBJ2-3; 10 nucleotides line up with TRBD2. CDR1 is LGHDT and CDR2 is YNNKEL in the germline V gene (reference sequence). Losses at the gene ends were 1 base for V and 0 bases for J; bases not matched to a gene: 10. This CDR3 spans 19 amino acids. The CDR3, as DNA: TGTGCCAGCAGCCAAGTGAGTAGCGGGGGGACAACTAGCACAGATACGCAGTATTTT. Translating it yields CASSQVSSGGTTSTDTQYF.

This CDR3 is CASSIGQDNEQFF. The CDR3 bases are TGTGCCAGCAGCATTGGACAAGACAATGAGCAGTTCTTC. This chain connects TRBV7-9 to TRBJ2-1, with D perhaps TRBD1 (5 bases). The germline V and J ends were trimmed by 5 bases and 5 bases, with 10 bases remaining between them. CDR1 SEHNR and CDR2 FQNEAQ come from the germline V gene (reference sequence). The CDR3 runs 13 residues.

The genes are TRBV7-2 and TRBJ1-2; D is unresolved. From germline, CDR1 is SGHTA and CDR2 FQGNSA. The ends were cut back, 0 bases at V and 8 bases at J, with 7 bases in the middle. CDR3 length: 12 amino acids. The CDR3, as DNA: TGTGCCAGCAGCTTAGCAGGCGGCGGCTACACCTTC. It codes for CASSLAGGGYTF.

The genes are TRBV5-3 and TRBJ1-5; D possibly corresponds to TRBD1 (5 bases). TRBV5-3 is an open reading frame whose function is uncertain. The V and J ends lost 9 bases and 2 bases respectively, with 12 bases between them. The CDR3 totals 13 residues. CDR3 amino acids: CATQRDCNQPQHF. The CDR3 DNA reads as TGTGCCACTCAAAGGGACTGCAATCAGCCCCAGCATTTT.

The chain couples TRBV7-2 to TRBJ2-1, with 10 nucleotides matching TRBD2. There are 15 residues in the CDR3. Germline loops: CDR1 SGHTA, CDR2 FQGNSA. The V and J ends lost 4 bases and 6 bases, in that order; junction bases with no gene match: 6. This CDR3 is CASSSAGGTFNEQFF. The CDR3 nucleotides are TGTGCCAGCAGCTCAGCGGGGGGGACATTCAATGAGCAGTTCTTC. Variable domain in full (rest from reference TRBV7-2 and TRBJ2-1): GAGVSQSPSNKVTEKGKDVELRCDPISGHTALYWYRQSLGQGLEFLIYFQGNSAPDKSGLPSDRFSAERTGGSVSTLTIQRTQQEDSAVYLCASSSAGGTFNEQFFGPGTRLTVL.

The chain carries TRBV7-9 and TRBJ2-3; 15 bases are a match to TRBD2. Germline values: CDR1 SEHNR, CDR2 FQNEAQ (reference sequence). V was clipped by 5 bases and J by 2 bases; unmatched bases: 8. The CDR3 is 18 residues long. The CDR3 DNA reads as TGTGCCAGCAGCCCGACCGGACTAGCGGGAGGGATCACAGATACGCAGTATTTT. Translated: CASSPTGLAGGITDTQYF.

About this clone itself: Different DNA sequences within this sample yield the same CDR3. CDR3 nucleotides: TGTGCCTGGAGTAGACAGGGACCCTACGAGCAGTACTTC. Amino acids: CAWSRQGPYEQYF. The chain has TRBV30 and TRBJ2-7; 7 nucleotides align to TRBD1. CDR3 length equals 13 residues. The junction had 3 bases not matched to a gene; V was cut back by 2 bases and J by 2 bases. Germline values: CDR1 GTSNPN, CDR2 SVGIG (reference sequence). Variable domain in full (rest from reference TRBV30 and TRBJ2-7): SQTIHQWPATLVQPVGSPLSLECTVEGTSNPNLYWYRQAAGRGLQLLFYSVGIGQISSEVPQNLSASRPQDRQFILSSKKLLLSDSGFYLCAWSRQGPYEQYFGPGTRLTVT.

The chain uses TRBV18 and TRBJ2-1, with a possible D match to TRBD1 (5 bases). V lost 1 base and J lost 3, with 10 bases in between. Per the germline V gene, CDR1 is KGHSH and CDR2 is LQKENI. The CDR3 extends over 15 amino acids. The CDR3 DNA sequence: TGTGCCAGCTCACCACAAGGGGCAGGCTACAATGAGCAGTTCTTC. It translates to CASSPQGAGYNEQFF. Drawing the rest from reference TRBV18 and TRBJ2-1, the complete variable domain is NAGVMQNPRHLVRRRGQEARLRCSPMKGHSHVYWYRQLPEEGLKFMVYLQKENIIDESGMPKERFSAEFPKEGPSILRIQQVVRGDSAAYFCASSPQGAGYNEQFFGPGTRLTVL.

V gene TRBV15 combines with J gene TRBJ2-1; 8 bases line up with TRBD2. Losses at the gene ends were 0 bases for V and 4 bases for J; bases not matched to a gene: 8. Germline CDR1 and CDR2: LNHNV and YYDKDF (reference sequence). The length of the CDR3 is 17 residues. The CDR3 nucleotides are TGTGCCACCAGCAGAGAAAAAGCGGGAGAGAGGTACAATGAGCAGTTCTTC. It is translated as CATSREKAGERYNEQFF.